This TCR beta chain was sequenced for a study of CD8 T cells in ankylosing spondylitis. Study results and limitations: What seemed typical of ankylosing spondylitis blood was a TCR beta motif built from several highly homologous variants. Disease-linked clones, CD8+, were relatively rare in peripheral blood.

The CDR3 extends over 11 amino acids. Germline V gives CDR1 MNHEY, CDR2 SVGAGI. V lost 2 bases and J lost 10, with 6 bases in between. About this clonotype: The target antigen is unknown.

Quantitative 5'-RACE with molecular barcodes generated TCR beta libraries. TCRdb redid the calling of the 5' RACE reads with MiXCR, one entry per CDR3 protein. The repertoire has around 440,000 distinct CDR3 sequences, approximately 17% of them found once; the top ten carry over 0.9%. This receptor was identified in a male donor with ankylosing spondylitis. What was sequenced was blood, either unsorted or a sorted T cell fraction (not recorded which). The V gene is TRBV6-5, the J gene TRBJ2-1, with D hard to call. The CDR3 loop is CASSYRAEQFF. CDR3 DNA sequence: TGTGCCAGCAGTTACAGGGCAGAGCAGTTCTTC.